Listed below are T cell receptor beta chains from one sample, sequenced in a study of CD8 T cells in ankylosing spondylitis. MiXCR, applied by TCRdb to the 5' RACE reads, yields one record per CDR3 protein. The data contain just under 550,000 distinct CDR3 sequences, about 13% of them singletons. Input material: blood, either unsorted or a sorted T cell fraction (not recorded which). The receptors here all came from a male donor with ankylosing spondylitis. Both conserved end residues are trimmed from each CDR3.

V gene: TRBV5-1; J gene: TRBJ1-2; CDR3 protein: ASSSLGAAYGYT
V gene: TRBV7-2; J gene: TRBJ1-2; CDR3 protein: ASSLAAGGSHGYT
V gene: TRBV5-1; J gene: TRBJ1-3; CDR3 protein: ASSEQDSGNTIY
V gene: TRBV5-1; J gene: TRBJ1-2; CDR3 protein: ASNSGDRGAYGYT
V gene: TRBV12-3/TRBV12-4; J gene: TRBJ2-1; CDR3 protein: ATCERASYNEQF
V gene: TRBV3-1; J gene: TRBJ2-2; CDR3 protein: ASSRTSGRPTGELF
V gene: TRBV5-1; J gene: TRBJ1-1; CDR3 protein: ASSTGGRDTEAF
V gene: TRBV24-1; J gene: TRBJ1-2; CDR3 protein: ATSDSTRDRGVIGYT
V gene: TRBV4-2; J gene: TRBJ1-2; CDR3 protein: ASSQDPGQGVGYT
V gene: TRBV29-1; J gene: TRBJ1-4; CDR3 protein: SVTDRGGEKLF
V gene: TRBV5-6; J gene: TRBJ2-1; CDR3 protein: ASSPGLSSYNEQF
V gene: TRBV19; J gene: TRBJ2-1; CDR3 protein: ASSPSSASSYNEQF
V gene: TRBV4-2; J gene: TRBJ2-5; CDR3 protein: ASSRLAGGETQY
V gene: TRBV19; J gene: TRBJ1-1; CDR3 protein: ASSPPGHPLPEAF
V gene: TRBV20-1; J gene: TRBJ1-5; CDR3 protein: SATLSYSNQPQH
V gene: TRBV27; J gene: TRBJ2-6; CDR3 protein: ASSRIGAGANVLT
V gene: TRBV24-1; J gene: TRBJ2-5; CDR3 protein: ATSDLVGGSETQY
V gene: TRBV20-1; J gene: TRBJ2-1; CDR3 protein: SAVQTVYNEQF
V gene: TRBV4-1; J gene: TRBJ2-6; CDR3 protein: ASAGTRSSGANVLT
V gene: TRBV2; J gene: TRBJ2-7; CDR3 protein: ASSELAYEQY
V gene: TRBV12-3/TRBV12-4; J gene: TRBJ2-1; CDR3 protein: ASSPRGLAGGLYNEQF
V gene: TRBV5-5; J gene: TRBJ2-1; CDR3 protein: ASSLLQATYNEQF
V gene: TRBV5-1; J gene: TRBJ2-1; CDR3 protein: ASSLGQGLYNEQF
V gene: TRBV18; J gene: TRBJ1-4; CDR3 protein: ASSPPSDEKLF
V gene: TRBV5-1; J gene: TRBJ1-5; CDR3 protein: ASSLEGTEYQPQH
V gene: TRBV5-1; J gene: TRBJ2-5; CDR3 protein: ASSGTGPETQY
V gene: TRBV12-3/TRBV12-4; J gene: TRBJ2-5; CDR3 protein: ASSSGLAGVTQY
V gene: TRBV19; J gene: TRBJ2-6; CDR3 protein: ASSPGRFGTGANVLT
V gene: TRBV19; J gene: TRBJ1-2; CDR3 protein: ASSKAWGQGAYGYT
V gene: TRBV7-2; J gene: TRBJ2-3; CDR3 protein: ASSSSRTRPDTQY
V gene: TRBV11-2; J gene: TRBJ1-6; CDR3 protein: ASSLTGGDSPLH
V gene: TRBV5-1; J gene: TRBJ2-1; CDR3 protein: ASDPGQGGRQF